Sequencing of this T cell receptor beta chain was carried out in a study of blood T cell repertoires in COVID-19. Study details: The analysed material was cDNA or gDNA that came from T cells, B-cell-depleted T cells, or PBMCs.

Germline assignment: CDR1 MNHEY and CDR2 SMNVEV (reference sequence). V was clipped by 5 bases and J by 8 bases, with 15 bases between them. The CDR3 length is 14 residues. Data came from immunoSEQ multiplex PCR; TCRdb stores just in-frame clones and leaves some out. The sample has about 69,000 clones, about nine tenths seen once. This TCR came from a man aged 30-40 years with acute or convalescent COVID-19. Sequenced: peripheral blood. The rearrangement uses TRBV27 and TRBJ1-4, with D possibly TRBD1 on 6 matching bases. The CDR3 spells CASSTLDRLEKLFF. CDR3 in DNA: TGTGCCAGCAGTACCCTAGACAGGCTAGAAAAACTGTTTTTT. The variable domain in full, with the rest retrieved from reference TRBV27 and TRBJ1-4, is EAQVTQNPRYLITVTGKKLTVTCSQNMNHEYMSWYRQDPGLGLRQIYYSMNVEVTDKGDVPEGYKVSRKEKRNFPLILESPSPNQTSLYFCASSTLDRLEKLFFGSGTQLSVL.